What follows describes a single T cell receptor beta chain. Its antigen is still unknown. Positive CCR7 selection of CD45RO-negative cells yielded the naive CD8 cells, and terminally differentiated effector memory CD45RA+ cells were excluded. This CDR3 has 15 amino acids. Trimming took 2 bases from V and 4 from J, leaving 14 bases between them. The V gene's germline CDR1 is LGHNA and CDR2 YSLEER. On sorted subsets, replicate PCRs used about 200 ng DNA, or tens of thousands of T cell genomes. Some clones are missing from TCRdb's copy, which holds only in-frame ones; the method was immunoSEQ multiplex PCR. Counted here are 2 million to 2.5 million clones, about 95% occurring once; the ten biggest clones make up roughly 1%. The sample is drawn from a study of shared clonotypes between healthy human individuals. Study background: The donor pool was made up of two women and a few men aged 18 to 49.

General study points: Approximately 5% was the fraction of naive CD4 clonotypes found shared across four donors.

Sequencing input: naive CD8+ T cells sorted from blood. The chain has TRBV4-3 and TRBJ2-5; weak D call: TRBD1 (6 bases). This clonotype was sampled from a man aged 18 to 29 in good health. CDR3 sequence (DNA): TGCGCCAGCAGCCAACTTCTGACAGGAGGAGAGACCCAGTACTTC. Translation: CASSQLLTGGETQYF.